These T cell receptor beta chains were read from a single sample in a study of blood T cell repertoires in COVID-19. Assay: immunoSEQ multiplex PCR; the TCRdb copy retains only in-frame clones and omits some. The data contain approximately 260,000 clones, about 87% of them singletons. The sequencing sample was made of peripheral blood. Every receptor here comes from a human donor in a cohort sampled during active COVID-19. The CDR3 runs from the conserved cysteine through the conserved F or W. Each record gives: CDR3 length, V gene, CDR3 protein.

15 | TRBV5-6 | CASSAGLYRPYEQYF
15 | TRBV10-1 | CASSDRQWSTDTQYF
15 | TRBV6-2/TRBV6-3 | CASSPSTGANTEAFF
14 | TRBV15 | CATSSSLPQETQYF
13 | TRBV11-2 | CASSPWDNYEQYF
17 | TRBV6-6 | CASRRQGARTSTDTQYF
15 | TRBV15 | CATSRVGGGRETQYF
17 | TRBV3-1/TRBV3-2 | CASSSRTQRSSGNTIYF
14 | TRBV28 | CASRGGNWGYGYTF
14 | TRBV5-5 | CASSIGTYTDTQYF